The rows below give T cell receptor beta chains drawn from one sample of a study of beta chain features in type 1 diabetes. The method was immunoSEQ multiplex PCR; TCRdb's version includes in-frame clones alone and lacks a portion of them. The sample consists of roughly 300,000 clones, roughly 15% of them appearing once. Source material: central memory CD4+ T cells from blood. These receptors came from a young man in good health. CDR3s include the opening cysteine and the closing phenylalanine or tryptophan. The order of the fields is CDR3 length, clone size, V gene, J gene, CDR3 protein. Size is stated for part of the rows, as once, few or many counts, or as a class when the clone is expanded.

15	.	TRBV11-3	TRBJ2-5	CASRISSGSYETQYF
14	few	TRBV27	TRBJ1-1	CASSLQGVGTEAFF
14	few	TRBV5-4	TRBJ1-2	CASSRIKYDWGYTF
12	few	TRBV29-1	TRBJ2-3	CSVDLGTDTQYF
15	.	TRBV30	TRBJ2-3	CAWKSWEGGPDTQYF
13	.	TRBV6-5	TRBJ2-1	CASERGSYNEQFF
13	few	TRBV10-3	TRBJ2-5	CAISVREKETQYF
14	.	TRBV19	TRBJ2-5	CASRGWSGRETQYF
15	.	TRBV27	TRBJ1-2	CASSLNGQQNYGYTF
13	few	TRBV10-3	TRBJ1-4	CAIRGGLDEELFF
12	few	TRBV10-3	TRBJ2-1	CAIRGGNNEQFF
15	.	TRBV5-1	TRBJ1-5	CASSLNGGKFQPQHF
16	few	TRBV4-2	TRBJ2-4	CASSQPGAGAKNIQYF
15	few	TRBV11-3	TRBJ1-2	CASSSFDRGNYGYTF
16	few	TRBV19	TRBJ1-2	CASRASSGTVNYGYTF
17	few	TRBV5-1	TRBJ2-6	CASSPGPSGAGANVLTF
15	many	TRBV7-7	TRBJ2-2	CASSLGQGNTGELFF
15	.	TRBV7-9	TRBJ2-1	CASSFEGRVYNEQFF
13	.	TRBV6-5	TRBJ2-3	CASSRQGSHTQYF
14	.	TRBV2	TRBJ1-1	CASSELGGNTEAFF
13	once	TRBV6-5	TRBJ1-2	CASTRTDSHGYTF
15	once	TRBV4-3	TRBJ1-6	CASSQDMGSRSPLHF
15	few	TRBV6-6	TRBJ2-3	CASSYETKPTDTQYF
16	.	TRBV7-2	TRBJ2-7	CASTIGSLATPYEQYF
14	many	TRBV2	TRBJ1-2	CASSEGPRSYGYTF
11	few	TRBV20-1	TRBJ1-2	CSARRPYGYTF
15	few	TRBV18	TRBJ1-2	CASSADDGASYGYTF
15	few	TRBV11-2	TRBJ2-5	CASSLVGATKETQYF
12	.	TRBV7-2	TRBJ2-7	CASSLGTGKQYF
14	many	TRBV2	TRBJ2-5	CASSLSGGQETQYF
15	.	TRBV5-1	TRBJ1-1	CASSPRVLPDTEAFF
19	.	TRBV7-8	TRBJ2-7	CASSLHRTSGVVRTYEQYF
16	few	TRBV7-7	TRBJ2-2	CASSSSGRLNTGELFF
19	.	TRBV5-5	TRBJ2-4	CASSQQRGTSGNVKNIQYF
13	few	TRBV6-5	.	CASRQGSSYEQYF
14	.	TRBV25-1	TRBJ1-2	CASSETGGRDGYTF
15	many	TRBV6-1	TRBJ1-1	CASRVAGTVNTEAFF
18	few	TRBV7-6	TRBJ2-1	CASSRAVRSGLKDAEQFF
14	.	TRBV7-8	TRBJ1-1	CASSPRSGTLEAFF
14	.	TRBV7-9	TRBJ2-5	CASSIGGGQETQYF
15	few	TRBV6-1	TRBJ1-6	CASSADGTYNSPLHF
14	many	TRBV2	TRBJ2-5	CASSKLADQETQYF
13	.	TRBV7-9	TRBJ2-5	CASSSSGQETQYF
15	.	TRBV6-5	TRBJ2-5	CASSYGGSGLGTQYF
14	.	TRBV11-2	TRBJ1-2	CASSSPGSFYGYTF
19	.	TRBV9	TRBJ1-2	CASSVDVRRPGQGTYGYTF